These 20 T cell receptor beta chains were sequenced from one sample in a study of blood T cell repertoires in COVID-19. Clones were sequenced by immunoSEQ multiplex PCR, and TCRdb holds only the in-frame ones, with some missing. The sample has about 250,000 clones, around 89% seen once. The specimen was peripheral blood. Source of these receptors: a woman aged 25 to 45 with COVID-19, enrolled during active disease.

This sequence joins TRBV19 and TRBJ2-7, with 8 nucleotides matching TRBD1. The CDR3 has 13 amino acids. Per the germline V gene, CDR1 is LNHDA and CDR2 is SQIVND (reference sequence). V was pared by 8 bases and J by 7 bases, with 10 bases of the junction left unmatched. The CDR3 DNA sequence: TGTGCCAGTGGTCCAGGGGGCTGGAGGGAGCAGTACTTC. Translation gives CASGPGGWREQYF.

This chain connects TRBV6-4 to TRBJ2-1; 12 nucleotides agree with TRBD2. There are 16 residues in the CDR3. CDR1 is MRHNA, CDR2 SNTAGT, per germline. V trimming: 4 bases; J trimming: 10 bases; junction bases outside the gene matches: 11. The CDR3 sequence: CASSGERTSGEQEQFF. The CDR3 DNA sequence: TGTGCCAGCAGTGGGGAACGGACTAGCGGGGAGCAAGAGCAGTTCTTC.

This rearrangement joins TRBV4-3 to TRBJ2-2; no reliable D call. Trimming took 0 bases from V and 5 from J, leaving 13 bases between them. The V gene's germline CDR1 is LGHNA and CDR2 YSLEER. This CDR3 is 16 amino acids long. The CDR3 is CASSQDPFRATGELFF. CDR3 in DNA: TGCGCCAGCAGCCAAGATCCCTTCCGAGCGACCGGGGAGCTGTTTTTT.

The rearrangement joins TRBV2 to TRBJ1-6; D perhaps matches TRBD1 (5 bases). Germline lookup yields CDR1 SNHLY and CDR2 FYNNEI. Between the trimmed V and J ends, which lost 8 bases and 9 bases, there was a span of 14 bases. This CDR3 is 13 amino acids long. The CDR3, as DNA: TGTGCCAGCGGAGGGGATTTTGGTTCACCCCTCCACTTT. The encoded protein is CASGGDFGSPLHF.

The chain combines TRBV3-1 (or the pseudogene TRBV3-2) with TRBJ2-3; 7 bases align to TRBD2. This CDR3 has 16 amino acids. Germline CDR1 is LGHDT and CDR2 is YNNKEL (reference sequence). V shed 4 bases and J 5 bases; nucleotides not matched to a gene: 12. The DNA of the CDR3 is TGTGCCAGCAGCCCCAGAGATAGGGCGGGAGAAGATACGCAGTATTTT. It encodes CASSPRDRAGEDTQYF.

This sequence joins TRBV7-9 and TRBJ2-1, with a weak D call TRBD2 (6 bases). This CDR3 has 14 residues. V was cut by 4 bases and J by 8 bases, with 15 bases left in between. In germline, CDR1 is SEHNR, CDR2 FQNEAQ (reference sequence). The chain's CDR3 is CASSSWGRLYEQFF. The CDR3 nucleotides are TGTGCCAGCAGCTCCTGGGGGAGGCTCTATGAGCAGTTCTTC. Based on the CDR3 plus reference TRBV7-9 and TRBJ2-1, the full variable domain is DTGVSQNPRHKITKRGQNVTFRCDPISEHNRLYWYRQTLGQGPEFLTYFQNEAQLEKSRLLSDRFSAERPKGSFSTLEIQRTEQGDSAMYLCASSSWGRLYEQFFGPGTRLTVL.

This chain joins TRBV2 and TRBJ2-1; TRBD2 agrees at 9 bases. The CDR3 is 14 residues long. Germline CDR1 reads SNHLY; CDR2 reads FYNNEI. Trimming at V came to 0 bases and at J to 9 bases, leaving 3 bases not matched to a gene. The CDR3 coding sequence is TGTGCCAGCAGTGAAGCGCTTAGCGGGGGTGAGCAGTTCTTC. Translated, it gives CASSEALSGGEQFF.

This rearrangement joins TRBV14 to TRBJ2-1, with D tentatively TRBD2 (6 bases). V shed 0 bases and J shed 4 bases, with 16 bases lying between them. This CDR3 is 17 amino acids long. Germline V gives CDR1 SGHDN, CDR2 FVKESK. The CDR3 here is CASSQDRDFRPYNEQFF. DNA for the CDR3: TGTGCCAGCAGCCAAGATCGGGACTTCAGACCGTACAATGAGCAGTTCTTC. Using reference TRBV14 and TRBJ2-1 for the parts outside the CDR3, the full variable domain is EAGVTQFPSHSVIEKGQTVTLRCDPISGHDNLYWYRRVMGKEIKFLLHFVKESKQDESGMPNNRFLAERTGGTYSTLKVQPAELEDSGVYFCASSQDRDFRPYNEQFFGPGTRLTVL.

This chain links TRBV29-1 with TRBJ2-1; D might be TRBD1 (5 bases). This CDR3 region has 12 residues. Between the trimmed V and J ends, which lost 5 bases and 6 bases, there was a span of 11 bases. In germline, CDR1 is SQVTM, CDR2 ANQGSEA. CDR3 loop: CSVPGYSNEQFF. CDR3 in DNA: TGCAGCGTTCCAGGGTACTCCAATGAGCAGTTCTTC.

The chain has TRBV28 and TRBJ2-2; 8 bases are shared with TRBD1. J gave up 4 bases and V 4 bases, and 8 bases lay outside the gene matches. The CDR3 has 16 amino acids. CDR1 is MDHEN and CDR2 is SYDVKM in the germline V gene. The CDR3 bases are TGTGCCAGCAGTTCCTCCGCCGGGACAGGCACCGGGGAGCTGTTTTTT. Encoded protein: CASSSSAGTGTGELFF.

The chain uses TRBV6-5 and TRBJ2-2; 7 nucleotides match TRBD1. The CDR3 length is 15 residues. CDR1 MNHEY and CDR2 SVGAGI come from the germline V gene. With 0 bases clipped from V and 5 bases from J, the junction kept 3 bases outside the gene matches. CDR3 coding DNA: TGTGCCAGCAGTTACTCGGGGACAGAGACCGGGGAGCTGTTTTTT. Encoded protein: CASSYSGTETGELFF.

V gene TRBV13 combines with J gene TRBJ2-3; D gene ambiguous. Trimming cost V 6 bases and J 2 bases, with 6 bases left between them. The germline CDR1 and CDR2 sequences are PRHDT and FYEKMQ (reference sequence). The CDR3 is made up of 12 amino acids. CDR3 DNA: TGTGCCAGCAGAGGAGACACAGATACGCAGTATTTT. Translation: CASRGDTDTQYF.

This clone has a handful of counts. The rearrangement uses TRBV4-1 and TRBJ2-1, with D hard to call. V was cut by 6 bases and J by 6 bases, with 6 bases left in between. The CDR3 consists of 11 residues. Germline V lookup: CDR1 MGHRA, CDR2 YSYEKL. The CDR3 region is CASSSGNEQFF. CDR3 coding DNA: TGCGCCAGCAGTTCCGGCAATGAGCAGTTCTTC.

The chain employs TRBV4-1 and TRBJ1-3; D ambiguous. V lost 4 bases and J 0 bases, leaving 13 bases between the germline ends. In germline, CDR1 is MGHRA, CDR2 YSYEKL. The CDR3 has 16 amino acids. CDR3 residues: CASSLSRKLSGNTIYF. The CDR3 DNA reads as TGCGCCAGCAGCCTGAGCCGAAAACTCTCTGGAAACACCATATATTTT.

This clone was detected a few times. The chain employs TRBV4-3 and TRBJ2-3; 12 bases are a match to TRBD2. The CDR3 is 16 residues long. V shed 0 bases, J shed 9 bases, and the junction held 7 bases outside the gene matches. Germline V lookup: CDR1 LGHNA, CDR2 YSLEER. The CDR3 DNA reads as TGCGCCAGCAGCCAAGATTTACGGACTAGCGGGATCACGCAGTATTTT. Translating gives CASSQDLRTSGITQYF.

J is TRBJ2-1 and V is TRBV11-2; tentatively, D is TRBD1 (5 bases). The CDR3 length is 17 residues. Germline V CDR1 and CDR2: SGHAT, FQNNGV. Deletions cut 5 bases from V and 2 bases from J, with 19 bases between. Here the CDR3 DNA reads TGTGCCAGCAGCCCAATTTGGGTACAGGAAACCTACAATGAGCAGTTCTTC. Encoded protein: CASSPIWVQETYNEQFF.

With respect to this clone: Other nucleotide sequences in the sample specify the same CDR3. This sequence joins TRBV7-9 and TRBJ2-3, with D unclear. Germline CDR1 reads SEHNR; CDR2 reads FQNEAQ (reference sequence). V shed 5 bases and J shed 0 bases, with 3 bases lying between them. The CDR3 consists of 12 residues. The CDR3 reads CASSTSTDTQYF. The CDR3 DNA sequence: TGTGCCAGCAGCACAAGCACAGATACGCAGTATTTT. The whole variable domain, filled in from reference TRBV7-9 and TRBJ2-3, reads DTGVSQNPRHKITKRGQNVTFRCDPISEHNRLYWYRQTLGQGPEFLTYFQNEAQLEKSRLLSDRFSAERPKGSFSTLEIQRTEQGDSAMYLCASSTSTDTQYFGPGTRLTVL.

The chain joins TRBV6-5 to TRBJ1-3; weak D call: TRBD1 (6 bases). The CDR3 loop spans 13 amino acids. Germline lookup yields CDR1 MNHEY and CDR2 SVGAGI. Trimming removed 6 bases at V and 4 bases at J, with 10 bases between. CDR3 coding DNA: TGTGCCAGCAGGGACAGCGAAGGAAACACCATATATTTT. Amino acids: CASRDSEGNTIYF.

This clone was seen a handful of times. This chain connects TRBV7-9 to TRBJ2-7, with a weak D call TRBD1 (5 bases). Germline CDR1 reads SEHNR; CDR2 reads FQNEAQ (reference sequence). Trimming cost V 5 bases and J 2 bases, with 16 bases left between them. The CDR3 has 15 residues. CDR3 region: CASSISTQGPYEQYF. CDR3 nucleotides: TGTGCCAGCAGCATATCAACCCAGGGCCCCTACGAGCAGTACTTC.

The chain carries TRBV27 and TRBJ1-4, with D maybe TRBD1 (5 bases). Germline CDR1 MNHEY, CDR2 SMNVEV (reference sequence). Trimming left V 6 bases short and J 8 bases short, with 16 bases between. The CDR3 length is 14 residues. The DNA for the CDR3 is TGTGCCAGCAGCAATCCAGGGTTCGGCGAAAAACTGTTTTTT. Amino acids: CASSNPGFGEKLFF.